The table lists the clone carrying this T cell receptor beta chain with a few counts. During its preparation, the TCRbeta library received unique molecular identifiers. TCRdb reprocessed the PCR reads via MiXCR and lists one record per CDR3 protein. Of roughly 500,000 distinct CDR3 sequences detected, around 20% appear once; the ten largest clones hold less than 4%. Trimming cost V 0 bases and J 4 bases, with 13 bases left between them. Germline loops: CDR1 MGHRA, CDR2 YSYEKL. This CDR3 region has 15 residues. This sample was taken from a study of T-cell reconstitution after alpha-beta-depleted transplantation in children.

The J gene is TRBJ2-7, the V gene TRBV4-1; D perhaps matches TRBD2 (6 bases). This receptor was taken from a human donor who donated a stem cell graft to a child with acute lymphoblastic leukemia. Sequenced here: PBMCs from the stem cell graft donor, sampled from the stem cell graft. In DNA form, the CDR3 reads TGCGCCAGCAGCCAAGATGGAGGGACCGGGTACGAGCAGTACTTC. This translates into CASSQDGGTGYEQYF.